This section outlines one TCR beta chain sequence together with its context. Antigen unknown. Sequenced by immunoSEQ multiplex PCR; TCRdb stores in-frame clones only, minus some. The sample has about 18,000 clones, about 89% seen once; the top ten hold approximately 2.7%. Trimming cost V 0 bases and J 2 bases, with 22 bases left between them. Germline values: CDR1 GTSNPN, CDR2 SVGIG (reference sequence). The CDR3 has 18 residues. These data belong to a study of T cells in localized non-small cell lung cancer. Broader study findings: A median of roughly 52 of the top 100 tumor clones appeared in adjacent lung, which was paired and uninvolved. Heterogeneity remains possible because sequencing was limited to only one tumor region. Among the tissues sampled, uninvolved adjacent lung had the highest T cell clonality, above tumor. Longer survival (overall) was linked to higher T cell density in blood.

J is TRBJ1-2 and V is TRBV30, with D possibly TRBD1 on 6 matching bases. This sample comprised peripheral blood, obtained before any cancer treatment. The receptor was derived from a woman aged 35 to 70 with stage I lung adenocarcinoma. The CDR3 sequence: CAWSVAPLEGGGNYGYTF. For the CDR3, the DNA is TGTGCCTGGAGTGTAGCCCCGCTCGAGGGGGGGGGAAACTATGGCTACACCTTC.